One and the same sample provided the 3 T cell receptor beta chains below, sequenced in a study of PD-1 blockade in classical Hodgkin lymphoma. The method was immunoSEQ multiplex PCR; TCRdb's version includes in-frame clones alone and lacks a portion of them. The data show about 27,000 clones, more than 80% seen once. This sample's time point: cycle 4 day 1 (C4D1), after 6 weeks of nivolumab. Every patient experienced relapse after autologous stem cell transplantation, and brentuximab vedotin exposure varied. By magnetic negative selection, CD4+ T cells were purified from thawed PBMCs. Sequences were derived from CD4+ T cells from blood, sampled before the fourth cycle of nivolumab. The receptors come from a human donor with classical Hodgkin lymphoma.

The gene calls are TRBV27 and TRBJ1-4; D is possibly TRBD1 (6 bases). The CDR3 runs to 16 residues. Trimming took off 3 bases at V and 6 bases at J, with 17 bases between the two ends. Per the germline V gene, CDR1 is MNHEY and CDR2 is SMNVEV (reference sequence). The CDR3 DNA sequence: TGTGCCAGCAGTTTGGCCGCCGGACAGCCGGATGAAAAACTGTTTTTT. Translation gives CASSLAAGQPDEKLFF.

V usage is TRBV10-2 and J usage is TRBJ2-1; 11 positions agree with TRBD2. This CDR3 contains 16 residues. V shed 6 bases, J shed 7 bases, and the junction held 11 bases outside the gene matches. Germline assignment: CDR1 WSHSY and CDR2 SAAADI. Here the CDR3 reads CASSMIGASGRNEQFF. In DNA, the CDR3 is TGCGCCAGCAGCATGATCGGGGCTAGCGGGAGGAATGAGCAGTTCTTC.

This chain's CDR3 is CASSLDRLRETQYF. Here the CDR3 DNA reads TGTGCCAGCTCGCTAGACAGATTGAGAGAGACCCAGTACTTC. The chain employs TRBV18 and TRBJ2-5, with D perhaps TRBD1 (5 bases). V lost 6 bases to trimming and J lost 4 bases, with 15 bases between them. CDR3 length equals 14 residues. Germline V CDR1 and CDR2: KGHSH, LQKENI.